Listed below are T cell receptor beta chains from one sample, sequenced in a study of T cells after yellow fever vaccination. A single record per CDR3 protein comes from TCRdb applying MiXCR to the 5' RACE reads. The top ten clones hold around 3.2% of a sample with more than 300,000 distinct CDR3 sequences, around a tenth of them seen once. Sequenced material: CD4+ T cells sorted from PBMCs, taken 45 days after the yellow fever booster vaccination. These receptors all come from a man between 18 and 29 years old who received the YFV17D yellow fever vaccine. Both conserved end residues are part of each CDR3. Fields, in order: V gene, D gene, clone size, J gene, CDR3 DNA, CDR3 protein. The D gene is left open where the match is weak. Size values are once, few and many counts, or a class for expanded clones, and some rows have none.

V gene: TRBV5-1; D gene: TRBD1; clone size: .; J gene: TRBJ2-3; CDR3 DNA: TGCGCCAGCAGCAAACCGGGACAGGGGGCAGATACGCAGTATTTT; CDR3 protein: CASSKPGQGADTQYF
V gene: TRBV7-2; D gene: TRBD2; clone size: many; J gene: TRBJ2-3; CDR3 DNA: TGTGCCAGCAGCCCAGGACTAGCGGGGACCACAGATACGCAGTATTTT; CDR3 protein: CASSPGLAGTTDTQYF
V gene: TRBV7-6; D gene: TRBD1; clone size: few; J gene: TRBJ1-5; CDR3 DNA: TGTGCCAGCAGCTTTACGGGGGACAGGGGCCATCAGCCCCAGCATTTT; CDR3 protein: CASSFTGDRGHQPQHF
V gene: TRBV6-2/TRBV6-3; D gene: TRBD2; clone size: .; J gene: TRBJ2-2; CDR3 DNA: TGTGCCAGCACCGAAGTCCCACTAGCGGGGGAGAGCGGGGAGCTGTTTTTT; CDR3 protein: CASTEVPLAGESGELFF
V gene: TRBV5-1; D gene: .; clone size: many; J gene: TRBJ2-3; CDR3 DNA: TGCGCCAGCAGCTTGTCCCCAGGCACAGATACGCAGTATTTT; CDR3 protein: CASSLSPGTDTQYF
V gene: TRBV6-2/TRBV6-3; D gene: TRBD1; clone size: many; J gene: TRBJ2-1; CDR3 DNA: TGTGCCAGCAGTTACCGGACAGGGAAGGCTGAGCAGTTCTTC; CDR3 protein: CASSYRTGKAEQFF
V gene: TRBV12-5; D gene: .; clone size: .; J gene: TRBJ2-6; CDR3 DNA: TGTGCTAGTGGTTCCCCTGGGGGCCGCTTTTCTGGGGCCAACGTCCTGACTTTC; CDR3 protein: CASGSPGGRFSGANVLTF
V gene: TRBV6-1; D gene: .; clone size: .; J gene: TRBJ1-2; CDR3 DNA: TGTGCCAGCAGTTACAATCTTTATGGCTACACCTTC; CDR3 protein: CASSYNLYGYTF
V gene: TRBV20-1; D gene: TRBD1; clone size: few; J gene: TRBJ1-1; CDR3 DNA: TGCAGTGTACGACAGGGACGGGCCACTGAAGCTTTCTTT; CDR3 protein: CSVRQGRATEAFF
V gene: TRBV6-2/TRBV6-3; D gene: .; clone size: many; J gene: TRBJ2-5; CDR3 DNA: TGTGCCAGCACCGGACTAGAGGGGGCCCAGTACTTC; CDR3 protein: CASTGLEGAQYF
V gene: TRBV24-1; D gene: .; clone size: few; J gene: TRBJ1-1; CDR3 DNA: TGTGCCACCAGTGATGCAGGATCGACAGGCGCAACTGAAGCTTTCTTT; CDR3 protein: CATSDAGSTGATEAFF
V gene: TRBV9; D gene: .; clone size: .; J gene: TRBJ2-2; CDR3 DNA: TGTGCCAGCAGCAGGGCGGGGGCGCTCGCCGGGGAGCTGTTTTTT; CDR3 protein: CASSRAGALAGELFF
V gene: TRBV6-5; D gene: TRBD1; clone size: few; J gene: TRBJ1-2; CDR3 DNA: TGTGCCAGCAGAAGGACAGGGACTAACTATGGCTACACCTTC; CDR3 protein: CASRRTGTNYGYTF
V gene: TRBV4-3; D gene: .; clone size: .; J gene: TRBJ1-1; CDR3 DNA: TGCGCCAGCAGCCAAGAAACACCGGGACACTATGAAGCTTTCTTT; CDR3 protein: CASSQETPGHYEAFF
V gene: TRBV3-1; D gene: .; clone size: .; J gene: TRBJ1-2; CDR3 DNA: TGTGCCAGCAGCCAAGATTGGGGGGTCGATGGCTACACCTTC; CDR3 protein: CASSQDWGVDGYTF
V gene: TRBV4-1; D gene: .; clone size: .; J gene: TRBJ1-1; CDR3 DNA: TGCGCCAGCAGCCAAGACCAGGGCGGAATCTACACTGAAGCTTTCTTT; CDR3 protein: CASSQDQGGIYTEAFF